A single sample gave rise to the 11 T cell receptor beta chains below, sequenced in a study of CD8 T cells in Susac syndrome. Random hexamers were used to reverse transcribe an amount of roughly 0.45 to 1 ug RNA. TCRdb passed the immunoSEQ multiplex PCR reads through MiXCR, listing each CDR3 protein once. The repertoire consists of just over 80,000 distinct CDR3 sequences, with approximately 94% occurring once and the leading ten covering 0.26%. The sample comprised CD8+ T cells from PBMCs. These receptors all come from a human donor in good health.

The chain joins TRBV15 to TRBJ1-5; D not resolved. The CDR3 extends over 14 amino acids. V dropped 1 base and J dropped 5 bases, with 9 bases sitting between them. CDR1 and CDR2 from the germline V gene are LNHNV and YYDKDF (reference sequence). In nucleotides, the CDR3 is TGTGCCACCAGCAGAGTTCCGGGCTATCAGCCCCAGCATTTT. This codes for CATSRVPGYQPQHF.

The V call is TRBV28, the J call TRBJ2-7, with TRBD1 identical over 8 bases. The CDR3 loop spans 15 amino acids. CDR1 and CDR2 from the germline V gene are MDHEN and SYDVKM. V lost 5 bases, J lost 2 bases, and 8 bases stayed unmatched. The chain's CDR3 is CASSRGQGRAYEQYV. The CDR3 coding sequence is TGTGCCAGCAGTCGCGGACAGGGTAGGGCCTACGAGCAGTACGTC.

CDR3 in amino acids: CASSSGGFNYEQYF. The DNA of the CDR3 is TGTGCCAGCAGTTCAGGGGGCTTTAACTACGAGCAGTACTTC. The rearrangement joins TRBV7-9 to TRBJ2-7, with 8 nucleotides matching TRBD1. The CDR3 runs to 14 residues. Germline-derived CDR1 and CDR2 are SEHNR and FQNEAQ (reference sequence). V lost 6 bases, J lost 3 bases, and 7 bases stayed unmatched.

The genes are TRBV4-3 and TRBJ1-5; D gene unclear. CDR3 length: 13 amino acids. CDR1 LGHNA and CDR2 YSLEER come from the germline V gene. The germline V and J ends were trimmed by 0 bases and 7 bases, with 7 bases remaining between them. The CDR3 region has the DNA TGCGCCAGCAGCCAAGATGGACGGCAGCCCCAGCATTTT. It yields the protein CASSQDGRQPQHF.

V is TRBV6-6 and J is TRBJ2-1, with D unclear. V gave up 2 bases and J gave up 5 bases, with 4 bases separating them. The CDR3 is 12 residues long. From germline, CDR1 is MNHNY and CDR2 SVGAGI (reference sequence). CDR3 nucleotides: TGTGCCAGCAGTTACGTGGACAATGAGCAGTTCTTC. This gives the protein CASSYVDNEQFF.

J is TRBJ1-5 and V is TRBV4-1; tentative D call: TRBD1 (6 bases). The V end lost 0 bases, the J end lost 5 bases, and 11 bases lay between the germline ends. The CDR3 is made up of 15 amino acids. Germline V gene data show CDR1 as MGHRA and CDR2 as YSYEKL. The chain's CDR3 is CASSQDRGMDQPQHF. The CDR3 DNA is TGCGCCAGCAGCCAAGACAGGGGAATGGATCAGCCCCAGCATTTT.

Only one count was recorded for this clonotype. J is TRBJ1-1 and V is TRBV15; D possibly corresponds to TRBD1 (5 bases). Germline V gene data show CDR1 as LNHNV and CDR2 as YYDKDF (reference sequence). V lost 2 bases and J 2 bases, leaving 12 bases between the germline ends. CDR3 size: 15 residues. CDR3 amino acids: CATSRILDSNTEAFF. Here the CDR3 DNA reads TGTGCCACCAGCAGAATACTAGACAGCAACACTGAAGCTTTCTTT. The whole variable domain, filled in from reference TRBV15 and TRBJ1-1, reads DAMVIQNPRYQVTQFGKPVTLSCSQTLNHNVMYWYQQKSSQAPKLLFHYYDKDFNNEADTPDNFQSRRPNTSFCFLDIRSPGLGDTAMYLCATSRILDSNTEAFFGQGTRLTVV.

This clonotype showed up just once. J is TRBJ2-5 and V is TRBV27; 8 bases fit TRBD2. Trimming removed 7 bases from V and 0 bases from J; junction bases left unmatched: 7. From germline, CDR1 is MNHEY and CDR2 SMNVEV (reference sequence). The CDR3 contains 15 residues. CDR3 coding DNA: TGTGCCAGCATCCCGACGGGAGGGTACCAAGAGACCCAGTACTTC. It yields the protein CASIPTGGYQETQYF.

The genes are TRBV4-1 and TRBJ2-7; no reliable D call. Germline assignment: CDR1 MGHRA and CDR2 YSYEKL. The CDR3 consists of 15 residues. V was pared by 4 bases and J by 0 bases, with 13 bases between. In DNA form, the CDR3 reads TGCGCCAGCAGCCTTGAATCTGACACCTCCTACGAGCAGTACGTC. Residues: CASSLESDTSYEQYV.

V gene TRBV29-1 combines with J gene TRBJ2-1; D not certain. Per germline, CDR1 SQVTM and CDR2 ANQGSEA. V lost 4 bases, J lost 1 base, and 5 bases lay in between. The CDR3 is made up of 12 amino acids. The CDR3 DNA follows: TGCAGCGTTGGGGTTTCCTACAATGAGCAGTTCTTC. As protein: CSVGVSYNEQFF.

This chain joins TRBV29-1 and TRBJ2-1; 11 bases match TRBD2. V gave up 1 base and J gave up 9 bases; unmatched junction bases: 8. The germline V gene has CDR1 SQVTM and CDR2 ANQGSEA. This CDR3 contains 15 residues. CDR3 loop: CSVEGLAGGRGEQFF. The CDR3 coding sequence is TGCAGCGTTGAAGGGCTAGCGGGAGGCCGAGGTGAGCAGTTCTTC.